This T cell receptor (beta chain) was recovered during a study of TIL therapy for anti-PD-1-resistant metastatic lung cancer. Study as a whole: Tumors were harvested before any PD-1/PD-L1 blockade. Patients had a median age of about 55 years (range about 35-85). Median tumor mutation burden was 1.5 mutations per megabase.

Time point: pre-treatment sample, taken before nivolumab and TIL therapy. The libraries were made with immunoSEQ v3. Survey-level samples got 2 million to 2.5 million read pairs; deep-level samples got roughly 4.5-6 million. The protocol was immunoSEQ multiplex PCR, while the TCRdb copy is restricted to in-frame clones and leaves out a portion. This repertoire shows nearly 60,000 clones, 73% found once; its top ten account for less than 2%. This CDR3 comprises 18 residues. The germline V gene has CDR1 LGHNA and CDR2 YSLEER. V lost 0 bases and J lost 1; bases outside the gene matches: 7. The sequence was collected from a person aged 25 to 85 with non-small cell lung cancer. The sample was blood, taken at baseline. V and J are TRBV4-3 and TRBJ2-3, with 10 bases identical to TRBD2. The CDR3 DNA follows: TGCGCCAGCAGCCAAGAGGCTGCTAGCGGGGGCGGCACAGATACGCAGTATTTT. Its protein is CASSQEAASGGGTDTQYF.